A single sample is the source of the 14 T cell receptor beta chains below, sequenced in a study of blood T cell repertoires in COVID-19. Method: immunoSEQ multiplex PCR; TCRdb's copy keeps in-frame clones and lacks some. The profile shows about 210,000 clones, 88% of them singletons. Material for sequencing was peripheral blood. The receptor set was obtained from a man aged 65 to 85 with acute or convalescent COVID-19.

The rearrangement links TRBV30 to TRBJ2-1; D is perhaps TRBD2 (6 bases). The germline V gene has CDR1 GTSNPN and CDR2 SVGIG (reference sequence). Trimming left V 0 bases short and J 7 bases short, with 13 bases between. The CDR3 runs 14 residues. CDR3 amino acids: CAWSVVLARNEQFF. CDR3 in DNA: TGTGCCTGGAGTGTGGTGCTAGCGAGGAATGAGCAGTTCTTC.

This clone was recorded a few times. The genes are TRBV18 and TRBJ1-5, with D perhaps matching TRBD1 (5 bases). The germline V gene has CDR1 KGHSH and CDR2 LQKENI. The CDR3 loop spans 17 amino acids. V lost 2 bases and J 0 bases, leaving 14 bases between the germline ends. CDR3 bases: TGTGCCAGCTCACCAATCCTTTTTACAGGTAGCAATCAGCCCCAGCATTTT. Translation gives CASSPILFTGSNQPQHF.

The chain carries TRBV27 and TRBJ2-1, with D maybe TRBD1 (5 bases). The V end lost 5 bases, the J end lost 3 bases, and 11 bases lay between the germline ends. The germline V gene encodes CDR1 MNHEY and CDR2 SMNVEV (reference sequence). CDR3 length: 14 residues. CDR3 nucleotide sequence: TGTGCCAGCAGTCTGGACCAGGGCTACAATGAGCAGTTCTTC. Translating it yields CASSLDQGYNEQFF.

The CDR3 reads CASSLRDNSYEQYF. In DNA, the CDR3 is TGTGCCAGCAGCCTCCGAGACAACTCCTACGAGCAGTACTTC. The chain links TRBV6-5 to TRBJ2-7; D not certain. CDR1 and CDR2 (germline): MNHEY, SVGAGI. The germline V and J ends were trimmed by 6 bases and 0 bases, with 12 bases remaining between them. CDR3 length: 14 residues.

This chain links TRBV24-1 with TRBJ2-2, with D possibly TRBD1 on 5 matching bases. With 10 bases removed from V and 7 bases from J, the gap between germline ends came to 15 bases. CDR3 length: 13 amino acids. Germline V lookup: CDR1 KGHDR, CDR2 SFDVKD. In DNA form, the CDR3 reads TGTGCCACTGCTCAGGGTTTTGGCGGGGAGCTGTTTTTT. It specifies CATAQGFGGELFF.

CDR3 protein: CATGTGTDTQYF. The CDR3 DNA is TGTGCCACGGGGACAGGCACAGATACGCAGTATTTT. The chain carries TRBV2 and TRBJ2-3, with 7 bases lining up with TRBD1. With 10 bases clipped from V and 1 base from J, the junction kept 2 bases outside the gene matches. The CDR3 consists of 12 residues. Looked up from germline, CDR1 is SNHLY and CDR2 is FYNNEI.

The chain is built from TRBV6-5 and TRBJ1-2; D gene uncertain. The V gene's germline CDR1 is MNHEY and CDR2 SVGAGI. Trimming took 8 bases from V and 0 from J, leaving 13 bases between them. The length of the CDR3 is 14 residues. The CDR3 DNA sequence: TGTGCCAGCGCCAGAGGGCCGACTAACTATGGCTACACCTTC. Amino acid sequence: CASARGPTNYGYTF.

CDR3 sequence reads: CASSRTLRDWDEQFF. In nucleotides, the CDR3 is TGTGCCAGCAGCCGAACTCTCAGGGATTGGGATGAGCAGTTCTTC. The chain carries TRBV14 and TRBJ2-1, with D possibly matching TRBD1 (5 bases). V lost 4 bases to trimming and J lost 8 bases, with 18 bases between them. This CDR3 contains 15 residues. Germline V gene sequence: CDR1 SGHDN, CDR2 FVKESK.

This chain links TRBV5-5 with TRBJ1-1; TRBD1 is a possible D gene (6 bases). The CDR3 is 14 residues long. Germline V gene data show CDR1 as SGHKS and CDR2 as YYEKEE (reference sequence). V lost 6 bases and J 1 base, leaving 13 bases between the germline ends. The CDR3 DNA follows: TGTGCCAGCACCAGGGGAGGGGCGAACACTGAAGCTTTCTTT. This translates into CASTRGGANTEAFF. The full variable domain, completed using reference TRBV5-5 and TRBJ1-1, is DAGVTQSPTHLIKTRGQQVTLRCSPISGHKSVSWYQQVLGQGPQFIFQYYEKEERGRGNFPDRFSARQFPNYSSELNVNALLLGDSALYLCASTRGGANTEAFFGQGTRLTVV.

The J gene is TRBJ1-2, the V gene TRBV10-3; TRBD1 matches at 7 bases. V shed 2 bases and J 8 bases; nucleotides not matched to a gene: 11. Germline V lookup: CDR1 ENHRY, CDR2 SYGVKD. The CDR3 contains 15 residues. CDR3: CAISENVDRVNGYTF. The CDR3 DNA follows: TGTGCCATCAGTGAGAACGTAGACAGGGTAAACGGCTACACCTTC.

This chain connects TRBV2 to TRBJ2-2; D gene unclear. Trimming took 7 bases from V and 4 from J, leaving 10 bases between them. The germline V gene has CDR1 SNHLY and CDR2 FYNNEI. The CDR3 length is 13 residues. This chain's CDR3 is CASNSISTGELFF. As DNA, the CDR3 is TGTGCCAGCAACTCGATTTCCACCGGGGAGCTGTTTTTT.

The chain has TRBV20-1 and TRBJ2-1, with D uncertain. Per germline, CDR1 DFQATT and CDR2 SNEGSKA (reference sequence). The CDR3 loop spans 11 amino acids. The ends were cut back, 5 bases at V and 8 bases at J, with 10 bases in the middle. CDR3 bases: TGCAGTGCTGCTCAGGCTGATGAGCAGTTCTTC. Translated: CSAAQADEQFF.

The CDR3 DNA reads as TGTGCTAGTGGCATAGGGGGGGACACTGAAGCTTTCTTT. It yields the protein CASGIGGDTEAFF. The gene calls are TRBV12-5 and TRBJ1-1, with TRBD1 as a possible D gene (6 bases). CDR1 LGHNT and CDR2 FRNRAP come from the germline V gene. This CDR3 region has 13 residues. The V end was cut by 6 bases, the J end by 3 bases, with 11 bases between.

The chain is built from TRBV15 and TRBJ1-5; TRBD1 aligns across 7 bases. The V and J ends lost 7 bases and 4 bases, in that order; junction bases with no gene match: 7. Germline-derived CDR1 and CDR2 are LNHNV and YYDKDF (reference sequence). CDR3 size: 14 residues. The CDR3 loop reads CATTLRDSNQPQHF. In DNA, the CDR3 is TGTGCCACCACCCTCCGGGACAGTAATCAGCCCCAGCATTTT.